Shown below are 8 T cell receptor beta chains from a single sample sequenced in a study of T cells after somatic rescue of genetic block. Method: immunoSEQ multiplex PCR; TCRdb's copy keeps in-frame clones and lacks some. Of about 88,000 clones in the sample, over 80% are singletons; the top ten hold roughly 1.7%. Sequencing was done on a sample of peripheral blood mononuclear cells (PBMCs). These receptors were obtained from a woman younger than 30.

The chain combines TRBV4-1 with TRBJ2-2; D not resolved. Between the trimmed V and J ends, which lost 1 base and 7 bases, there was a span of 25 bases. This CDR3 region has 19 residues. In germline, CDR1 is MGHRA, CDR2 YSYEKL. This CDR3 is CASSQGPLEGSAAGGELFF. The CDR3 DNA follows: TGCGCCAGCAGCCAAGGCCCCTTGGAAGGAAGCGCCGCCGGCGGGGAGCTGTTTTTT.

This chain joins TRBV5-4 and TRBJ2-7, with D perhaps matching TRBD1 or TRBD2 (5 bases each). CDR1 and CDR2 (germline): SGHNT, YYREEE (reference sequence). The V and J ends lost 4 bases and 8 bases respectively, with 19 bases between them. The CDR3 sequence is 14 residues long. The DNA for the CDR3 is TGTGCCAGCAGCCAGGGACCTAAGAACCTCCAGCAGTACTTC. Translation: CASSQGPKNLQQYF.

The rearrangement joins TRBV28 to TRBJ1-5; the D gene is possibly TRBD1 (5 bases). Trimming removed 5 bases at V and 1 base at J, with 12 bases between. The CDR3 loop spans 15 amino acids. The germline CDR1 and CDR2 sequences are MDHEN and SYDVKM. In nucleotides, the CDR3 is TGTGCCAGCAGTCTCGGGGGGGAAAGCAATCAGCCCCAGCATTTT. It codes for CASSLGGESNQPQHF.

This rearrangement joins TRBV4-2 to TRBJ1-1, with 8 positions matching TRBD1. Per germline, CDR1 LGHNA and CDR2 YNFKEQ. There are 14 residues in the CDR3. Germline trimming cut 4 bases from V and 3 bases from J; bases unmatched to any gene: 4. The chain's CDR3 is CASSLQGVDTEAFF. Here the CDR3 DNA reads TGTGCCAGCAGCCTACAGGGGGTAGACACTGAAGCTTTCTTT.

Here the CDR3 reads CASSPRGGALNTGELFF. The CDR3 DNA follows: TGTGCCAGCTCACCGAGGGGCGGGGCTTTGAACACCGGGGAGCTGTTTTTT. The chain employs TRBV18 and TRBJ2-2, with D perhaps matching TRBD2 (6 bases). V lost 3 bases to trimming and J lost 1 base, with 15 bases between them. Germline loops: CDR1 KGHSH, CDR2 LQKENI. The CDR3 covers 17 residues.

The chain joins TRBV28 to TRBJ1-1, with D perhaps matching TRBD1 (5 bases). CDR3 length: 14 amino acids. V was trimmed by 0 bases and J by 1 base, leaving 6 bases between them. CDR1 is MDHEN, CDR2 SYDVKM, per germline. In DNA form, the CDR3 reads TGTGCCAGCAGTTTATGGGGGGGGAACACTGAAGCTTTCTTT. This encodes CASSLWGGNTEAFF. The full variable domain, rest sourced from reference TRBV28 and TRBJ1-1, is DVKVTQSSRYLVKRTGEKVFLECVQDMDHENMFWYRQDPGLGLRLIYFSYDVKMKEKGDIPEGYSVSREKKERFSLILESASTNQTSMYLCASSLWGGNTEAFFGQGTRLTVV.

The J gene is TRBJ2-7, the V gene TRBV7-6, with 9 bases aligning to TRBD2. The CDR3 spans 19 residues. V lost 2 bases to trimming and J lost 2 bases; unmatched junction nucleotides: 16. Germline CDR1 is SGHVS and CDR2 is FNYEAQ. CDR3 sequence (DNA): TGTGCCAGCAGCTTACCGAGGGGTAGCGGGAGTAAAGGCGCCTACGAGCAGTACTTC. This encodes CASSLPRGSGSKGAYEQYF. The full variable domain, completed using reference TRBV7-6 and TRBJ2-7, is GAGVSQSPRYKVTKRGQDVALRCDPISGHVSLYWYRQALGQGPEFLTYFNYEAQQDKSGLPNDRFSAERPEGSISTLTIQRTEQRDSAMYRCASSLPRGSGSKGAYEQYFGPGTRLTVT.

This sequence joins TRBV7-9 and TRBJ1-3, with TRBD1 matching over 11 bases. Germline values: CDR1 SEHNR, CDR2 FQNEAQ (reference sequence). V lost 5 bases and J lost 2; bases outside the gene matches: 11. The CDR3 is made up of 18 amino acids. CDR3 loop: CASSPRTGGLLPGNTIYF. The DNA of the CDR3 is TGTGCCAGCAGCCCTAGGACAGGGGGCCTTCTCCCTGGAAACACCATATATTTT.